A selection of T cell receptor beta chains follows, all from one sample in a study of T cell clones after liver transplantation. Profiling relied on immunoSEQ multiplex PCR, and the TCRdb table lists in-frame clones only, not all of them. The sample shows tens of thousands of clones, roughly 71% of them seen only once. The sequenced sample was CD4+ T cells from blood, obtained at the 22-month timepoint. All receptors derive from a human patient who received a liver transplant. Some T cells may be transferred from the graft donor. Both conserved end residues are part of each CDR3. The D gene is left open where the match is weak. Size is stated for part of the rows, as once, few or many counts, or as a class when the clone is expanded.

>NA|TRBV2|TRBJ2-1|NA
TGTGCCAGCAGTTTAGACAGGTACAATGAGCAGTTCTTC
CASSLDRYNEQFF
>NA|TRBV7-7|TRBJ1-2|few
TGTGCCAGCAGCTTAGTCCAGCGGCGAGCTAACTATGGCTACACCTTC
CASSLVQRRANYGYTF
>NA|TRBV7-2|TRBJ2-3|NA
TGTGCCAGCCGGGGGGCCGCAGATACGCAGTATTTT
CASRGAADTQYF
>NA|TRBV5-6|TRBJ1-6|NA
TGTGCCAGCAGCTTGGAGGGGGGCTCGCGTAATTCACCCCTCCACTTT
CASSLEGGSRNSPLHF
>NA|TRBV28|TRBJ1-2|NA
TGTGCCAGCAGTAGCCGATATGGCTACACCTTC
CASSSRYGYTF
>NA|TRBV6-1|TRBJ2-6|NA
TGTGCCAGCAAGGCTGGGTCTGGGGCCAACGTCCTGACTTTC
CASKAGSGANVLTF
>NA|TRBV7-2|TRBJ1-1|NA
TGTGCCAGCAGCTTTGCCCCGAACACTGAAGCTTTCTTT
CASSFAPNTEAFF
>NA|TRBV19|TRBJ2-1|NA
TGTGCCAGTAGGGTCGGGGGGCCCTCGTACAATGAGCAGTTCTTC
CASRVGGPSYNEQFF
>NA|TRBV11-3|TRBJ1-1|NA
TGTGCCAGCAGCTTTGGGGGCACTGAAGCTTTCTTT
CASSFGGTEAFF
>TRBD2|TRBV7-6|TRBJ2-1|NA
TGTGCCAGCAGCTTACGACTAGCGGGCTACAATGAGCAGTTCTTC
CASSLRLAGYNEQFF
>NA|TRBV5-1|TRBJ2-3|NA
TGCGCCAGCAGCTTGGAATACGGCGGCACAGATACGCAGTATTTT
CASSLEYGGTDTQYF
>TRBD1|TRBV28|TRBJ2-1|NA
TGTGCCACGTACGGACAGGGGGGTTACAATGAGCAGTTCTTC
CATYGQGGYNEQFF
>NA|TRBV5-1|TRBJ2-1|NA
TGCGCCAGCAGCTCAGCGACGGGGGCCAGTGAGCAGTTCTTC
CASSSATGASEQFF
>NA|TRBV7-2|TRBJ1-6|few
TGTGCCAGCAGCTTAGTAGCCAGGGTCGGGTCACCCCTCCACTTT
CASSLVARVGSPLHF
>TRBD1|TRBV28|TRBJ1-2|NA
TGTGCCAGCAGTCCCGGGGGACAGAAGAACTATGGCTACACCTTC
CASSPGGQKNYGYTF
>TRBD1|TRBV7-2|TRBJ1-2|NA
TGTGCCAGCAGCTTAGCCGCACAGGGGGCAGGTGGCTACACCTTC
CASSLAAQGAGGYTF
>NA|TRBV28|TRBJ2-2|once
TGTGCCGGCCAGGGGTCCGGGGAGCTGTTTTTT
CAGQGSGELFF
>NA|TRBV5-4|TRBJ2-5|NA
TGTGCCAGCAGCTTACTGACAAATCAAGAGACCCAGTACTTC
CASSLLTNQETQYF
>NA|TRBV30|TRBJ2-7|NA
TGTGCCTGGAGCCGGGACCGGATCCACGAGCAGTACTTC
CAWSRDRIHEQYF
>NA|TRBV6-5|TRBJ1-1|few
TGTGCCAGCAGTTACAGGGGGGGGATGAACACTGAAGCTTTCTTT
CASSYRGGMNTEAFF
>TRBD2|TRBV5-1|TRBJ2-3|once
TGCGCCAGCAGCCTAGGGACTAGCGGGGGCAAGGGTACGCAGTATTTT
CASSLGTSGGKGTQYF
>TRBD1|TRBV19|TRBJ1-1|NA
TGTGCCAGTAGTTGGGGGGACAGGGACACTGAAGCTTTCTTT
CASSWGDRDTEAFF
>NA|TRBV11-1|TRBJ2-2|NA
TGTGCCAGCAGCTTAGGGCGTAACGGGGAGCTGTTTTTT
CASSLGRNGELFF
>NA|TRBV10-1|TRBJ2-3|NA
TGCGCCAGCAGTGGGCAGGGAACCGATACGCAGTATTTT
CASSGQGTDTQYF
>NA|TRBV6-5|TRBJ1-2|NA
TGTGCCAGCAGTTACTCGACAGAGGGTTATGGCTACACCTTC
CASSYSTEGYGYTF
>NA|TRBV28|TRBJ2-7|NA
TGTGCCAGCACCCAAATGTGGGGCTCGCCTCGGGAGCAGTACTTC
CASTQMWGSPREQYF
>NA|TRBV5-4|TRBJ1-4|NA
TGTGCCAGCAGCTTGGCCCTAGGAGGGAATGAAAAACTGTTTTTT
CASSLALGGNEKLFF
>TRBD1|TRBV19|TRBJ2-3|NA
TGTGCCAGTAGTATAGGGGGACAGGGGAGGGCAGATACGCAGTATTTT
CASSIGGQGRADTQYF
>NA|TRBV6-1|TRBJ2-7|once
TGTGCCAGCCGCCTAGGGCAGGGTAGCTACGAGCAGTACTTC
CASRLGQGSYEQYF
>TRBD1|TRBV18|TRBJ1-6|NA
TGTGCCAGCTCACCCCCCTTCGGGACAGGGAACTATAATTCACCCCTCCACTTT
CASSPPFGTGNYNSPLHF
>NA|TRBV11-2|TRBJ2-7|NA
TGTGCCAGCAGCTTAGATTTTCAGGGGTCCTACGAGCAGTACTTC
CASSLDFQGSYEQYF
>NA|TRBV5-4|TRBJ2-1|NA
TGTGCCAGCAGCACGCGGGCAAAAGGCAATGAGCAGTTCTTC
CASSTRAKGNEQFF
>NA|TRBV5-6|TRBJ2-3|once
TGTGCCAGCAGCCAGAAGGGGGGGACCAGGGATACGCAGTATTTT
CASSQKGGTRDTQYF
>NA|TRBV11-3|TRBJ2-3|NA
TGTGCCAGCAGCTTAGAAACAGGGGAGGGAGATACGCAGTATTTT
CASSLETGEGDTQYF
>NA|TRBV28|TRBJ1-6|NA
TGTGCCAGCAGTTTCTTGACAGCGAGCTATAATTCACCCCTCCACTTT
CASSFLTASYNSPLHF
>TRBD1|TRBV7-2|TRBJ2-3|NA
TGTGCCAGCAGCTTAACAGGGGAAGACACAGATACGCAGTATTTT
CASSLTGEDTDTQYF
>TRBD1|TRBV18|TRBJ2-1|NA
TGTGCCAGCTCACCCCATCAAGGACAGGGTAGCTACAATGAGCAGTTCTTC
CASSPHQGQGSYNEQFF
>NA|TRBV27|TRBJ2-2|NA
TGTGCCAGCAGTTTATGGGCAGGCACCGGGGAGCTGTTTTTT
CASSLWAGTGELFF
>TRBD1|TRBV6-5|TRBJ2-1|NA
TGTGCCAGCAGCCGGGACAGGGTATCCTACAATGAGCAGTTCTTC
CASSRDRVSYNEQFF
>TRBD1|TRBV27|TRBJ1-3|NA
TGTGCCAGCGGTTACAGGGGGCGTGGAGGAAACACCATATATTTT
CASGYRGRGGNTIYF
>TRBD1|TRBV19|TRBJ1-1|medium-sized
TGTGCCAGTAGGGGACAGGGGAGAGCTTTCTTT
CASRGQGRAFF
>TRBD2|TRBV9|TRBJ2-1|NA
TGTGCCAGCAGCGTAGTTAGCGGGGGCCACAATGAGCAGTTCTTC
CASSVVSGGHNEQFF
>NA|TRBV28|TRBJ2-3|NA
TGTGCCAGCAGAGAGACCGGAGGGGAGACAGATACGCAGTATTTT
CASRETGGETDTQYF
>TRBD2|TRBV7-2|TRBJ2-7|few
TGTGCCAGCAGCCGGGGGGTCCTCTCCTACGAGCAGTACTTC
CASSRGVLSYEQYF
>NA|TRBV19|TRBJ1-4|NA
TGTGCCAGTAGAGTCGACAGGAATAATGAAAAACTGTTTTTT
CASRVDRNNEKLFF
>NA|TRBV19|TRBJ1-5|NA
TGTGCCAGTAGTATATCGGGGGGTTTTGGCAATCAGCCCCAGCATTTT
CASSISGGFGNQPQHF
>NA|TRBV7-5|TRBJ2-7|NA
TGTGCCAGAAGCCCTTTCCTGAGACAGGGGAGCTCCTACGAGCAGTACTTC
CARSPFLRQGSSYEQYF
>NA|TRBV14|TRBJ1-1|NA
TGTGCCAGCAGCCAAGATCGACGGCGCCCCGGAGCTTTCTTT
CASSQDRRRPGAFF
>NA|TRBV10-2|TRBJ2-3|once
TGCGCCAGCAGTGTAGGTAGCTACACAGATACGCAGTATTTT
CASSVGSYTDTQYF